One and the same sample provided the 9 T cell receptor beta chains below, sequenced in a study of T cells after yellow fever vaccination (dated by TCRdb to between 2018 and 2021). The treatment or condition label, as the study defines it: live attenuated yellow fever vaccine strain. Receptors were amplified or captured by 5' RACE. Sequencing took place on an Illumina HiSeq 2500. Through fastp at Q25 and MiXCR, TCRdb rebuilt clones from the public reads, retaining in-frame beta chains. Each entry merges the rows of one CDR3 protein and shows their most common DNA and genes. For this sample there are about 260,000 distinct CDR3 sequences; under 15% appear just once. Of the sample, about 0.54% is held by the ten largest clones. This specimen consisted of CD4+ T cells sorted from PBMCs, obtained 45 days after the yellow fever booster vaccination. These receptors all come from a man between 25 and 39 years old who received the YFV17D yellow fever vaccine.

The gene calls are TRBV20-1 and TRBJ2-6; 8 positions match TRBD1. CDR3 length: 16 residues. With V trimmed by 6 bases and J by 0 bases, 7 bases remained unmatched. Germline V gene data show CDR1 as DFQATT and CDR2 as SNEGSKA (reference sequence). The CDR3 loop reads CSAFTGGNSGANVLTF. DNA for the CDR3: TGCAGTGCCTTCACAGGGGGGAACTCTGGGGCCAACGTCCTGACTTTC.

The chain recombines TRBV12-3 or TRBV12-4 with TRBJ2-1, with D tentatively TRBD2 (5 bases). The V and J ends lost 5 bases and 16 bases respectively, with 33 bases between them. CDR3 length: 17 amino acids. CDR3 coding DNA: TGTGCCAGCAGTCCGACGCGGGCCAATGGCCTCTACAATGAACGATTCTTC. Amino acids: CASSPTRANGLYNERFF.

For this clonotype: Sequence at one end of the junction differs from germline and may be a read error. The genes are TRBV12-3 or TRBV12-4 and TRBJ2-6; D not resolved. The length of the CDR3 is 15 residues. The CDR3 DNA follows: TGTGCCATCAGTCCAGCTGGCTCTGGGGCCAACGTCCTGACTTTC. Translation gives CAISPAGSGANVLTF.

The chain links TRBV19 to TRBJ2-2, with 7 positions matching TRBD2. V was clipped by 6 bases and J by 5 bases; unmatched bases: 6. The CDR3 covers 14 residues. Germline CDR1 is LNHDA and CDR2 is SQIVND (reference sequence). CDR3 sequence reads: CASREVGRTGELFF. In DNA, the CDR3 is TGTGCCAGTAGAGAGGTCGGGAGGACCGGGGAGCTGTTTTTT. The complete variable domain, with remaining parts taken from reference TRBV19 and TRBJ2-2, reads DGGITQSPKYLFRKEGQNVTLSCEQNLNHDAMYWYRQDPGQGLRLIYYSQIVNDFQKGDIAEGYSVSREKKESFPLTVTSAQKNPTAFYLCASREVGRTGELFFGEGSRLTVL.

This clonotype came up a few times. This chain connects TRBV11-2 to TRBJ2-1; 13 nucleotides line up with TRBD2. The J segment lost 4 bases and the V segment lost 0 bases, leaving 6 bases of the junction unmatched. In germline, CDR1 is SGHAT, CDR2 FQNNGV. The CDR3 is made up of 18 amino acids. DNA for the CDR3: TGTGCCAGCAGCTTAGACGGACTAGCGGGAGAAGGGTACAATGAGCAGTTCTTC. Translation: CASSLDGLAGEGYNEQFF. The variable domain in full, with the rest retrieved from reference TRBV11-2 and TRBJ2-1, is EAGVAQSPRYKIIEKRQSVAFWCNPISGHATLYWYQQILGQGPKLLIQFQNNGVVDDSQLPKDRFSAERLKGVDSTLKIQPAKLEDSAVYLCASSLDGLAGEGYNEQFFGPGTRLTVL.

This clonotype showed up just a few times. V usage is TRBV6-2 or TRBV6-3 and J usage is TRBJ2-2; D might be TRBD2 (6 bases). The length of the CDR3 is 15 residues. V lost 6 bases and J lost 5, with 16 bases in between. Germline V gene data show CDR1 as MNHEY and CDR2 as SVGEGT. As DNA, the CDR3 is TGTGCCAGCAGCTACCCGGGACTGCGTACCGGGGAGCTGTTTTTT. Translation: CASSYPGLRTGELFF.

This clonotype came up a few times. The rearrangement uses TRBV6-2 or TRBV6-3 and TRBJ2-1; maybe TRBD2 (5 bases). V lost 2 bases, J lost 4 bases, and 12 bases lay in between. Germline V gives CDR1 MNHEY, CDR2 SVGEGT. The CDR3 length is 15 residues. Here the CDR3 reads CASSYANRDYNEQFF. Written as DNA, the CDR3 is TGTGCCAGCAGTTACGCCAACCGGGATTACAATGAGCAGTTCTTC.

This clonotype was detected only a few times. The J gene is TRBJ2-2, the V gene TRBV29-1, with 10 bases matching TRBD1. Looked up from germline, CDR1 is SQVTM and CDR2 is ANQGSEA. J lost 6 bases, V lost 5 bases, and 6 bases had no gene match. The CDR3 is 14 amino acids. The CDR3 DNA reads TGCAGCGTTTTATCGACAGGGGGCCCCGGGGAGCTGTTTTTT. Translation: CSVLSTGGPGELFF.

The V gene is TRBV27, the J gene TRBJ1-5; 7 bases map to TRBD1. Trimming at V came to 3 bases and at J to 8 bases, leaving 7 bases not matched to a gene. Germline CDR1 MNHEY, CDR2 SMNVEV (reference sequence). This CDR3 region has 14 residues. CDR3 loop: CASSFRGPGEPQHF. In DNA form, the CDR3 reads TGTGCCAGCAGTTTTAGGGGGCCAGGGGAGCCCCAGCATTTT.